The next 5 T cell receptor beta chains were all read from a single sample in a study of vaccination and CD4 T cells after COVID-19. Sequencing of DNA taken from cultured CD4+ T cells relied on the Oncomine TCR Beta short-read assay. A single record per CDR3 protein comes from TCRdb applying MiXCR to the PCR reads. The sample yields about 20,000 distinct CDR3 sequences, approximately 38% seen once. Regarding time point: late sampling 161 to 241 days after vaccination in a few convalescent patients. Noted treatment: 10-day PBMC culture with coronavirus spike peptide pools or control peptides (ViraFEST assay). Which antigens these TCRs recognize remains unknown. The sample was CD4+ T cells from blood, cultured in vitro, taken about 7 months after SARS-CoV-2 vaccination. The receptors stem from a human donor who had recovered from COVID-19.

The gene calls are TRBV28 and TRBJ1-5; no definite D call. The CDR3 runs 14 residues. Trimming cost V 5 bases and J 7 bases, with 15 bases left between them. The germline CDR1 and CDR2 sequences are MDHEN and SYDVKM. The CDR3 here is CASSPASGPQPQHF. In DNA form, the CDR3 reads TGTGCCAGCAGTCCCGCTAGCGGGCCCCAGCCCCAGCATTTT.

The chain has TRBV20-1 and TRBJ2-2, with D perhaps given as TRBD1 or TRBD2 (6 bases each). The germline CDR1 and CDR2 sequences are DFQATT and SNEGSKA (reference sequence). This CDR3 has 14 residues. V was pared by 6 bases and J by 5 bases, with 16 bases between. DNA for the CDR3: TGCAGTGCGGCTATGGGGGGCGTGACCGGGGAGCTGTTTTTT. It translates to CSAAMGGVTGELFF.

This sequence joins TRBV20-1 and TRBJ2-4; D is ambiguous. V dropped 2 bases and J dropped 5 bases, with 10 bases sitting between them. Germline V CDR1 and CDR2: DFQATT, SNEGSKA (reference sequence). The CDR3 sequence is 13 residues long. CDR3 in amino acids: CSARFRSENIQYF. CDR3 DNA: TGCAGTGCTAGATTCCGATCCGAAAACATTCAGTACTTC.

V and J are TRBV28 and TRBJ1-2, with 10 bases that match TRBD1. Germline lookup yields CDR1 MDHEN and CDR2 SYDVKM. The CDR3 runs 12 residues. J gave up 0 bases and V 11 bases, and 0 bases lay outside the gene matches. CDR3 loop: CAGQGANYGYTF. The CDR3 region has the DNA TGTGCCGGACAGGGGGCTAACTATGGCTACACCTTC.

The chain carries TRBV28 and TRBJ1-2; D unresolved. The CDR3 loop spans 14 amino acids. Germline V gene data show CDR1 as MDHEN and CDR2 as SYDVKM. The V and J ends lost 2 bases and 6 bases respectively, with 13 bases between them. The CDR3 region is CASSLRRDSNGYTF. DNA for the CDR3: TGTGCCAGCAGTTTAAGACGGGATTCTAATGGCTACACCTTC.